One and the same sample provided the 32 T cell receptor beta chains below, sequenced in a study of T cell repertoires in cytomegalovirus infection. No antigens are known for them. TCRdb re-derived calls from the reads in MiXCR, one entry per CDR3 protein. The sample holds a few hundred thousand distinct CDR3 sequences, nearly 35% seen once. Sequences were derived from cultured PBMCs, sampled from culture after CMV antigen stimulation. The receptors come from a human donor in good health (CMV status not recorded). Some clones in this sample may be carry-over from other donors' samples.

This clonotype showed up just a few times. The CDR3 DNA follows: TGTGCCAGCAGCTCTAGACTAGCGGGAGGGCACAATGAGCAGTTCTTC. Residues: CASSSRLAGGHNEQFF. This rearrangement joins TRBV7-2 to TRBJ2-1, with 14 bases lining up with TRBD2. The CDR3 has 16 residues. Germline V gene data show CDR1 as SGHTA and CDR2 as FQGNSA. The V gene end was trimmed by 4 bases and the J gene end by 5 bases; junction bases not matched to a gene: 4.

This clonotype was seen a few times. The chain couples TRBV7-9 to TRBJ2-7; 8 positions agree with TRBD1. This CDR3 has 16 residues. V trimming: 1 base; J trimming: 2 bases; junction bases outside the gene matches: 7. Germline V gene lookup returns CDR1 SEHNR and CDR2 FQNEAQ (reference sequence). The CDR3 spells CASSLGGTGLTYEQYV. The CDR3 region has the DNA TGTGCCAGCAGCTTAGGAGGGACAGGACTAACCTACGAGCAGTACGTC.

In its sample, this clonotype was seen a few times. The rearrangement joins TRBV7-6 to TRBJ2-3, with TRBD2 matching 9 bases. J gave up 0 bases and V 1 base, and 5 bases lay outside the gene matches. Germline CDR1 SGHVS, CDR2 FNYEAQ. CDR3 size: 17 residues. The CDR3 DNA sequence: TGTGCCAGCAGCTTAGAACTTGCGGGAGGGAGCACAGATACGCAGTATTTT. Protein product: CASSLELAGGSTDTQYF.

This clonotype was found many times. This CDR3 is CASSPQGIGNTGELFF. As DNA, the CDR3 is TGTGCCAGCAGTCCTCAGGGGATTGGAAACACCGGGGAGCTGTTTTTT. V gene TRBV12-3 or TRBV12-4 combines with J gene TRBJ2-2; D might be TRBD1 (6 bases). The V gene lost 5 bases and the J gene lost 2 bases, with 15 bases spanning the gap. This CDR3 comprises 16 residues.

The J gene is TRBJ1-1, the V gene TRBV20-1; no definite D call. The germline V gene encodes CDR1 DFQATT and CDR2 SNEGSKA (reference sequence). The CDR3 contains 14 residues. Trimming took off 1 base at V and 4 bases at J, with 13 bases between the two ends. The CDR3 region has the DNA TGCAGTGCTAGAGGGCCCCTCGGAGGCACTGAAGCTTTCTTT. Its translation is CSARGPLGGTEAFF.

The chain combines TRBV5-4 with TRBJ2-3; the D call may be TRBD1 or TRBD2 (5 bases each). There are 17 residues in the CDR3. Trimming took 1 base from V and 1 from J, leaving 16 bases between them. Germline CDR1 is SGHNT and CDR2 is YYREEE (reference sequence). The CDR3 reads CASSLLGGPTGTDTQYF. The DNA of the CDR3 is TGTGCCAGCAGCTTGCTTGGGGGACCGACCGGCACAGATACGCAGTATTTT.

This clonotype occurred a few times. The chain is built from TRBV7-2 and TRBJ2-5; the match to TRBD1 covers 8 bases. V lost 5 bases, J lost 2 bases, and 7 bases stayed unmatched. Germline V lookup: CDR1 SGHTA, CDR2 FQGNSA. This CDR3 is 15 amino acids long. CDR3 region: CASSVQGAGQETQYF. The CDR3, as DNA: TGTGCCAGCAGCGTCCAGGGGGCCGGACAAGAGACCCAGTACTTC.

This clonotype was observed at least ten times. DNA of the CDR3: TGTGCCAGTAGTACCCACAATGAGCAGTTCTTC. Its translation is CASSTHNEQFF. The V and J genes are TRBV19 and TRBJ2-1; unclear D gene. The CDR3 covers 11 residues. V was trimmed by 4 bases and J by 5 bases, leaving 3 bases between them. CDR1 is LNHDA and CDR2 is SQIVND in the germline V gene (reference sequence).

The CDR3 here is CASSQVLAGFSNTQYF. DNA for the CDR3: TGCGCCAGCAGCCAAGTTCTAGCGGGATTTTCAAATACGCAGTATTTT. The rearrangement joins TRBV4-3 to TRBJ2-3, with TRBD2 matching 9 bases. CDR1 and CDR2 (germline): LGHNA, YSLEER. This CDR3 region has 16 residues. Germline trimming cut 1 base from V and 7 bases from J; bases unmatched to any gene: 9.

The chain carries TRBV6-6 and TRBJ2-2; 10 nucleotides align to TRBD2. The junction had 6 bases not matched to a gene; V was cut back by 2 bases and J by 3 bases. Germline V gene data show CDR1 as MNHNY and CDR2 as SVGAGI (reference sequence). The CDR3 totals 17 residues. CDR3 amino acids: CASSYKQLAGHTGELFF. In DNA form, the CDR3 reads TGTGCCAGCAGTTACAAACAACTAGCGGGGCACACCGGGGAGCTGTTTTTT.

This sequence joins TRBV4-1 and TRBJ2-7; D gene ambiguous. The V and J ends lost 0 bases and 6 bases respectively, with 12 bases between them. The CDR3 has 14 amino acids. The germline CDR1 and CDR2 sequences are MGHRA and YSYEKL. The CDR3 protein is CASSQDLMEREQYF. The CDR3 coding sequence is TGCGCCAGCAGCCAAGATCTGATGGAGCGCGAGCAGTACTTC.

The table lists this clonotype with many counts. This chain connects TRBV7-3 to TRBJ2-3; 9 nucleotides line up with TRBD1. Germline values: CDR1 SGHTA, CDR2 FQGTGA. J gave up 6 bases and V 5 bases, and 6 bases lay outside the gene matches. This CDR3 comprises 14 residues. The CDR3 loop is CASSPGQGGDTQYF. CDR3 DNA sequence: TGTGCCAGCAGCCCGGGACAGGGAGGGGATACGCAGTATTTT.

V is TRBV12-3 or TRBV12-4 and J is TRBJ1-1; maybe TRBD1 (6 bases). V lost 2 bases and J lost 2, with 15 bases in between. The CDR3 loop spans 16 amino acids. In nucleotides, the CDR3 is TGTGCCAGCAGTTTATACGGGGGGCTGGATAACACTGAAGCTTTCTTT. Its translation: CASSLYGGLDNTEAFF.

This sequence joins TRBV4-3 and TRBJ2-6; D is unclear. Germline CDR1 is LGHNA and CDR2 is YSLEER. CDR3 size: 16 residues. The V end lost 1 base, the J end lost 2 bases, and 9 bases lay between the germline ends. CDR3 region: CASSQGLGAGANVLTF. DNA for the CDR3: TGCGCCAGCAGCCAAGGGTTAGGCGCTGGGGCCAACGTCCTGACTTTC.

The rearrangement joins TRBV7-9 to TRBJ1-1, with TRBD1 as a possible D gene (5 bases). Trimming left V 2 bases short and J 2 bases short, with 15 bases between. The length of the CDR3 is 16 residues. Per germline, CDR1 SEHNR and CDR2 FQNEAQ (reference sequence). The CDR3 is CASSLKGAGRNTEAFF. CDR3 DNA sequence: TGTGCCAGCAGCTTAAAAGGGGCAGGGCGAAACACTGAAGCTTTCTTT.

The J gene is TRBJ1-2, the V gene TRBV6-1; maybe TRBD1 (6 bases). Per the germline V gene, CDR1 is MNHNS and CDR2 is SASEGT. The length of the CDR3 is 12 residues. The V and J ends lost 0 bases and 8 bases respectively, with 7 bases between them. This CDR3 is CASSEAQGGYTF. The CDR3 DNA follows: TGTGCCAGCAGTGAAGCACAGGGCGGCTACACCTTC.

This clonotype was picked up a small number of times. The CDR3 DNA follows: TGTGCCAGCTGGGGGGAAAACACCGGGGAGCTGTTTTTT. Protein sequence: CASWGENTGELFF. The V call is TRBV12-3 or TRBV12-4, the J call TRBJ2-2; possible D gene TRBD2, 6 bases. V was pared by 8 bases and J by 2 bases, with 9 bases between. The CDR3 has 13 residues.

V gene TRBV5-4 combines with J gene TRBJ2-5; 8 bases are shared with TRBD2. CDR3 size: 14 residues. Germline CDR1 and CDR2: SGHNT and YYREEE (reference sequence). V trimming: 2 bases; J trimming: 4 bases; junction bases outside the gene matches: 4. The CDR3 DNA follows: TGTGCCAGCAGCTTTACTAGCGGAACAGAGACCCAGTACTTC. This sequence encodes CASSFTSGTETQYF. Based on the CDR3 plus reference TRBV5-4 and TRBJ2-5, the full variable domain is ETGVTQSPTHLIKTRGQQVTLRCSSQSGHNTVSWYQQALGQGPQFIFQYYREEENGRGNFPPRFSGLQFPNYSSELNVNALELDDSALYLCASSFTSGTETQYFGPGTRLLVL.

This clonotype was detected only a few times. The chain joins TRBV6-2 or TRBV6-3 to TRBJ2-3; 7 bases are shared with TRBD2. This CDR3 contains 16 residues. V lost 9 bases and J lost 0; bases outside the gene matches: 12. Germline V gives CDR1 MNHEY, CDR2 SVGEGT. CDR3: CASTPGGRASTDTQYF. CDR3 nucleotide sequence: TGTGCCAGTACCCCTGGGGGGAGGGCCAGCACAGATACGCAGTATTTT.

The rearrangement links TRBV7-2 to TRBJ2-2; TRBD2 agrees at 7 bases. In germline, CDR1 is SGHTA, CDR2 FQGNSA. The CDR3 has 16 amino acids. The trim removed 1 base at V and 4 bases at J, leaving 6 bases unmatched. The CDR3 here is CASSLGGSGITGELFF. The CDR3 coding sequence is TGTGCCAGCAGCTTAGGGGGAAGCGGGATCACCGGGGAGCTGTTTTTT.

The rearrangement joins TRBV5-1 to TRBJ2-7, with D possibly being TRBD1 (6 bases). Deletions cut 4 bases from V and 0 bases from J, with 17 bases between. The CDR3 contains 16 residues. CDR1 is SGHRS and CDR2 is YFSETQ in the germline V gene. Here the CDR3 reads CASSPEGHLISYEQYF. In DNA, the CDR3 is TGCGCCAGCAGCCCAGAGGGACACCTGATCTCCTACGAGCAGTACTTC.

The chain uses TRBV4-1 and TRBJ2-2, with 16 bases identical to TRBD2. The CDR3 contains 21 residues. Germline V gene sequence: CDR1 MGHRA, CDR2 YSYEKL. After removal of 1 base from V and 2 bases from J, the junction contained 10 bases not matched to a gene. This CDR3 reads CASSQAGTSGRAVPNTGELFF. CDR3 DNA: TGCGCCAGCAGCCAAGCGGGGACTAGCGGGAGGGCCGTTCCCAACACCGGGGAGCTGTTTTTT.

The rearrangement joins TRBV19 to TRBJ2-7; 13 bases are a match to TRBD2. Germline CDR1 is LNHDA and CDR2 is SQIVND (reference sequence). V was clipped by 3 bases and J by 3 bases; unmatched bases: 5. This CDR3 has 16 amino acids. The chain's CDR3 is CASSIGTSGNVYEQYF. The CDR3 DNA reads TGTGCCAGTAGTATTGGGACTAGCGGGAATGTCTACGAGCAGTACTTC.

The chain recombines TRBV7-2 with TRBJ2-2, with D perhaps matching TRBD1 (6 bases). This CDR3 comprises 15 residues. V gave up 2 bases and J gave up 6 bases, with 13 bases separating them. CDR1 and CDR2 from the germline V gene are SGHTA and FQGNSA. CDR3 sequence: CASSLPRGGPGELFF. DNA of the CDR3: TGTGCCAGCAGCTTACCCAGGGGTGGCCCCGGGGAGCTGTTTTTT.

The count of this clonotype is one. DNA for the CDR3: TGTGCCAGCATAGTGGGACTATACACCGGGGAGCTGTTTTTT. This sequence encodes CASIVGLYTGELFF. J is TRBJ2-2 and V is TRBV6-4; 7 nucleotides align to TRBD2. This CDR3 spans 14 amino acids. V shed 7 bases, J shed 3 bases, and the junction held 5 bases outside the gene matches. Germline loops: CDR1 MRHNA, CDR2 SNTAGT.

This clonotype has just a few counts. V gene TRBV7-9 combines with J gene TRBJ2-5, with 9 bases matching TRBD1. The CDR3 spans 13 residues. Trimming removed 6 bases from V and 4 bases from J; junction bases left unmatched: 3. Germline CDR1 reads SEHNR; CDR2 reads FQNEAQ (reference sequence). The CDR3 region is CASRATGGETQYF. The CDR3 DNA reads TGTGCCAGCAGAGCGACAGGGGGAGAGACCCAGTACTTC.

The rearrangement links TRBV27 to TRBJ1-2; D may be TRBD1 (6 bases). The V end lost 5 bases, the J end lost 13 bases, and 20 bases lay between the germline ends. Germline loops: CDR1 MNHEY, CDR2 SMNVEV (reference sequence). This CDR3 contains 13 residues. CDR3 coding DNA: TGTGCCAGCAGTCCCTCGGCAGCGGGGGGGGCCACCTTC. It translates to CASSPSAAGGATF.

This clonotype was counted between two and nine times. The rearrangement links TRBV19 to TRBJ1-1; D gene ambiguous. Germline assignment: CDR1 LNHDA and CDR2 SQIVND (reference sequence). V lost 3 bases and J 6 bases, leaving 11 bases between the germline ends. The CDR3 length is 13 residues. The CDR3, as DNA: TGTGCCAGTAGTATTATTGACCGCGCTGAAGCTTTCTTT. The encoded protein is CASSIIDRAEAFF. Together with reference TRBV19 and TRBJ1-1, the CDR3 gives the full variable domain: DGGITQSPKYLFRKEGQNVTLSCEQNLNHDAMYWYRQDPGQGLRLIYYSQIVNDFQKGDIAEGYSVSREKKESFPLTVTSAQKNPTAFYLCASSIIDRAEAFFGQGTRLTVV.

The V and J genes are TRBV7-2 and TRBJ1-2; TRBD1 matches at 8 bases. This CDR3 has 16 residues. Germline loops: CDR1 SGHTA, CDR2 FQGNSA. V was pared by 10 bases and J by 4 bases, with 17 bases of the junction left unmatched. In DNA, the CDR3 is TGTGCCACCTTAGATGGGAGACAGGGGACCGCCTATGGCTACACCTTC. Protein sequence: CATLDGRQGTAYGYTF.

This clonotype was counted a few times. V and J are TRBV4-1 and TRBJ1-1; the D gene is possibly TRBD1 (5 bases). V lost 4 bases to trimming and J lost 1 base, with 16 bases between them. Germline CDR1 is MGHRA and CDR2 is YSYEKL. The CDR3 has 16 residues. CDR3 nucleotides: TGCGCCAGCAGCCCACTTGGCGGGGACGGGAACACTGAAGCTTTCTTT. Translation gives CASSPLGGDGNTEAFF.

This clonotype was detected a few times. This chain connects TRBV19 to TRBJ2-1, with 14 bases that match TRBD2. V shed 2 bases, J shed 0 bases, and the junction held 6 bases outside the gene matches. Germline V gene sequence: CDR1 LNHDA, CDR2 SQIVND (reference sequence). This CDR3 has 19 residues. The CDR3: CASSIWGLAGVDSYNEQFF. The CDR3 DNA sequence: TGTGCCAGTAGTATATGGGGACTAGCGGGAGTAGACTCCTACAATGAGCAGTTCTTC.

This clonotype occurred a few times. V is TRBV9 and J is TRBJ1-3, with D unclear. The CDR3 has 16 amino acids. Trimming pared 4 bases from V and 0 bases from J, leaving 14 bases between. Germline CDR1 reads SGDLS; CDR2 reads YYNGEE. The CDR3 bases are TGTGCCAGCAGCTCAGATCCGGGCCACTCTGGAAACACCATATATTTT. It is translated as CASSSDPGHSGNTIYF.